The 2 T cell receptor beta chains presented below share a single source sample, sequenced in a study of CD8+CD57+ T cells in acquired aplastic anemia. Flow cytometry had shown expanded CD8+CD57+ cells in the patients chosen for sequencing. TCR beta VDJ and CDR3 profiling used genomic DNA as template. Using its own MiXCR run on the reads, TCRdb lists one record per CDR3 protein. The top ten hold around 1.8% of the sample, which has under 200,000 distinct CDR3 sequences, approximately 48% seen once. The sequencing sample was made of sorted CD4+, CD8+, or CD8+CD57+ T cells (not recorded which) from PBMCs. These receptors were obtained from a human donor with aplastic anemia.

The chain joins TRBV9 to TRBJ1-2, with 8 bases fitting TRBD1. The V gene's germline CDR1 is SGDLS and CDR2 YYNGEE. The CDR3 totals 12 residues. The ends lost 3 bases at V and 10 bases at J; junction bases unmatched: 5. The CDR3 coding sequence is TGTGCCAGCAGCGCCGAGACAGGGGCCTACACCTTC. Its translation: CASSAETGAYTF.

This clonotype was seen repeatedly, ten times or more. The V call is TRBV5-6, the J call TRBJ2-2; D is uncertain. CDR3 size: 14 residues. The V end was cut by 1 base, the J end by 4 bases, with 8 bases between. Germline V CDR1 and CDR2: SGHDT, YYEEEE. CDR3 residues: CASSLRVSTGELFF. CDR3 coding DNA: TGTGCCAGCAGCTTGCGTGTGAGCACCGGGGAGCTGTTTTTT.